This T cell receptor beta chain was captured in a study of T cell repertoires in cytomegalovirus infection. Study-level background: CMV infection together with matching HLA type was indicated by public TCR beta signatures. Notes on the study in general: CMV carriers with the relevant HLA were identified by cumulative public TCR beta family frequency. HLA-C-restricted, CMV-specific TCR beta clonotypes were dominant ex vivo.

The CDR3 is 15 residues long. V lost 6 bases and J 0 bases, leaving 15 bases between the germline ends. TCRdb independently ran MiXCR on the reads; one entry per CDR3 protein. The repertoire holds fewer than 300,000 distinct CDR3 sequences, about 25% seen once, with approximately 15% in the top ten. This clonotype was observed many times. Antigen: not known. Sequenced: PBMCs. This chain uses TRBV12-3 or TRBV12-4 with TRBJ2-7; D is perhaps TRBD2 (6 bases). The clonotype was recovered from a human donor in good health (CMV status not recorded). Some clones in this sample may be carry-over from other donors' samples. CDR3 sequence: CASRVTSGVSYEQYF. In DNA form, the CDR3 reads TGTGCCAGCAGGGTGACTAGTGGGGTCTCCTACGAGCAGTACTTC.